This TCR beta chain was recovered during a study of blood T cell repertoires in COVID-19. Per the original data handling: For nucleated cells, counts were estimated from reference gene primer amplification. Generated by immunoSEQ multiplex PCR, the TCRdb table keeps only in-frame clones and is missing some. V, J and clone size are those of that table, while D and trimming were read from the DNA. This table has over 150,000 clones, 84% appearing once. Adults between about 18 and 95 years of age took part from 24 US areas. Cohorts were assigned according to the clinical history that participants reported. Symptom resolution, clearance, or two negative PCRs marked donors in Cohort 3 as recovered. CDR1 and CDR2 (germline): SGHDN, FVKESK. CDR3 length: 17 residues. Trimming removed 0 bases from V and 6 bases from J, with 20 bases in between.

The sample consisted of PBMCs or T cells enriched from blood (not recorded which). The sequence was obtained from a man aged 35 to 55 who had recovered from COVID-19. The chain couples TRBV14 to TRBJ1-2, with a tentative D call TRBD1 (5 bases). The CDR3 sequence: CASSQEVRGRELDGYTF. As DNA, the CDR3 is TGTGCCAGCAGCCAAGAAGTAAGGGGCAGGGAATTGGATGGCTACACCTTC.